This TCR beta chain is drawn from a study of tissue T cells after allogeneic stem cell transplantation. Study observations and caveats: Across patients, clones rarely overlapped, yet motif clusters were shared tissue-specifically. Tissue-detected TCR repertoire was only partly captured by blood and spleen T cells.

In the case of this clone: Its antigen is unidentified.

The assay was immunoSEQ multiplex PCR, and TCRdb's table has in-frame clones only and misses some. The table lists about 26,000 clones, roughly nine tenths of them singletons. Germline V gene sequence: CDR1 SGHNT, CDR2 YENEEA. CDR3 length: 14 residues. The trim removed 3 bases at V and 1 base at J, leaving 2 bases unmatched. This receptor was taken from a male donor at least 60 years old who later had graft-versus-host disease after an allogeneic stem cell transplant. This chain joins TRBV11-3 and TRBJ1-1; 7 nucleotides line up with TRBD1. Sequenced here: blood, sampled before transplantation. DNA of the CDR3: TGTGCCAGCAGCTTCGGACAGGAGAACACTGAAGCTTTCTTT. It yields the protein CASSFGQENTEAFF. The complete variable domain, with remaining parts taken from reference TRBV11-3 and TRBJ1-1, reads EAGVVQSPRYKIIEKKQPVAFWCNPISGHNTLYWYLQNLGQGPELLIRYENEEAVDDSQLPKDRFSAERLKGVDSTLKIQPAELGDSAVYLCASSFGQENTEAFFGQGTRLTVV.